This is a list of T cell receptor beta chains from one sample in a study of blood T cell repertoires in COVID-19. Profiling relied on immunoSEQ multiplex PCR, and the TCRdb table lists in-frame clones only, not all of them. The repertoire consists of 250,000 to 350,000 clones, with approximately 86% occurring once and the leading ten covering 2% to 2.5%. Sequencing input: peripheral blood. These receptors all stem from a woman aged 30 to 39 who had recovered from COVID-19. Each CDR3 is given with its conserved first and last residue. A D gene is named only where the DNA matches it firmly. Rows give clone size only sometimes, using once, few, many, or a class for an expanded clone.

DNA: TGCGCCAGCAGCTTGGTGGGGGGGGAGACCCAGTACTTC
CDR3: CASSLVGGETQYF
size: -
D: TRBD2
J: TRBJ2-5
V: TRBV5-1

DNA: TGTGCCAGCAGCCCCAGAGGGCAAACCGGGGAGCTGTTTTTT
CDR3: CASSPRGQTGELFF
size: -
D: -
J: TRBJ2-2
V: TRBV7-2

DNA: TGTGCCAGCAGCCAAGATCTTACTAGCGGGAGTGGCGAGCAGTACTTC
CDR3: CASSQDLTSGSGEQYF
size: -
D: TRBD2
J: TRBJ2-7
V: TRBV4-2

DNA: TGCGCCAGCAGCCAAGCAGGGGGGCACAATGAGCAGTTCTTC
CDR3: CASSQAGGHNEQFF
size: once
D: -
J: TRBJ2-1
V: TRBV4-1

DNA: TGTGCCAGCAGCTTCGGGACTGACTATAATTCACCCCTCCACTTT
CDR3: CASSFGTDYNSPLHF
size: -
D: -
J: TRBJ1-6
V: TRBV7-2

DNA: TGTGCCAGCAGTTCCACGGACAGGGGGTTGGGCGGGGAGCTGTTTTTT
CDR3: CASSSTDRGLGGELFF
size: -
D: TRBD1
J: TRBJ2-2
V: TRBV6-2/TRBV6-3

DNA: TGTGCCAGCAGTCTACCCGGGACAGGGGTCTACGAGCAGTACTTC
CDR3: CASSLPGTGVYEQYF
size: -
D: TRBD1
J: TRBJ2-7
V: TRBV27

DNA: TGTGCCAGTGGGGCAGAGCTGGCCTACAATGAGCAGTTCTTC
CDR3: CASGAELAYNEQFF
size: -
D: -
J: TRBJ2-1
V: TRBV9

DNA: TGTGCCAGCAGCCTACCTACCCTCTATGGCTACACCTTC
CDR3: CASSLPTLYGYTF
size: once
D: -
J: TRBJ1-2
V: TRBV5-4

DNA: TGTGCCAGCAGCTTAGTCGGCGGGTTCAATGAGCAGTTCTTC
CDR3: CASSLVGGFNEQFF
size: -
D: -
J: TRBJ2-1
V: TRBV13

DNA: TGTGCCAGCAGTTCCCAGGGGTCTCCTAACTATGGCTACACCTTC
CDR3: CASSSQGSPNYGYTF
size: -
D: -
J: TRBJ1-2
V: TRBV2

DNA: TGCGCCAGCAGCCAAGGGACATTACCGAACACTGAAGCTTTCTTT
CDR3: CASSQGTLPNTEAFF
size: -
D: -
J: TRBJ1-1
V: TRBV4-1

DNA: TGTGCCAGCAGTCAAACCTCTCGGGAGACCCAGTACTTC
CDR3: CASSQTSRETQYF
size: -
D: -
J: TRBJ2-5
V: TRBV7-3

DNA: TGTGCCAGCAGTCCCTCAGGGACTTTCACCATGAACACTGAAGCTTTCTTT
CDR3: CASSPSGTFTMNTEAFF
size: -
D: -
J: TRBJ1-1
V: TRBV6-6

DNA: TGTGCCAGCAGTTTCTCAGGGATAGGCCAGCCCCAGCATTTT
CDR3: CASSFSGIGQPQHF
size: few
D: -
J: TRBJ1-5
V: TRBV28

DNA: TGTGCCAGCAGCCTGGAGACAGGGTTGTCCTACGAGCAGTACTTC
CDR3: CASSLETGLSYEQYF
size: -
D: TRBD1
J: TRBJ2-7
V: TRBV5-5

DNA: TGTGCCAGCAGTCCCTACCAGGGGTTCGGCAATCAGCCCCAGCATTTT
CDR3: CASSPYQGFGNQPQHF
size: -
D: -
J: TRBJ1-5
V: TRBV28

DNA: TGCGCCAGCAGCTTGGGACAGGGGATCAATGAGCAGTTCTTC
CDR3: CASSLGQGINEQFF
size: -
D: TRBD1
J: TRBJ2-1
V: TRBV5-1

DNA: TGTGCCAGCAGCGCTACAGGGGAAAACACTGAAGCTTTCTTT
CDR3: CASSATGENTEAFF
size: once
D: TRBD1
J: TRBJ1-1
V: TRBV9

DNA: TGTGCCAGCAGCTTGTTCCCCTTGAACACTGAAGCTTTCTTT
CDR3: CASSLFPLNTEAFF
size: once
D: -
J: TRBJ1-1
V: TRBV5-4

DNA: TGTGCCAGCAGCCAGACTAGCGGGGGGGGCTACAATGAGCAGTTCTTC
CDR3: CASSQTSGGGYNEQFF
size: -
D: TRBD2
J: TRBJ2-1
V: TRBV7-2

DNA: TGTGCCAGCTCATCCCAGGGTTCCGGTGAAGCTTTCTTT
CDR3: CASSSQGSGEAFF
size: -
D: -
J: TRBJ1-1
V: TRBV18

DNA: TGTGCCATCAGTGATGGAACAAGGGGCAATACCGGGGAGCTGTTTTTT
CDR3: CAISDGTRGNTGELFF
size: -
D: -
J: TRBJ2-2
V: TRBV10-3

DNA: TGTGCCAGCAGCGTACAGGTAGGGGGAGATGAGCAGTTCTTC
CDR3: CASSVQVGGDEQFF
size: -
D: -
J: TRBJ2-1
V: TRBV9

DNA: TGTGCCATTTCCGGGACAGGGGCCTACAATGAGCAGTTCTTC
CDR3: CAISGTGAYNEQFF
size: -
D: TRBD1
J: TRBJ2-1
V: TRBV10-3

DNA: TGTGCCAGCAGCCCGGGGTTCAATCAGCCCCAGCATTTT
CDR3: CASSPGFNQPQHF
size: -
D: -
J: TRBJ1-5
V: TRBV5-6

DNA: TGTGCCAGCAGCAACCGGGACAGGGTCTCCGATACGCAGTATTTT
CDR3: CASSNRDRVSDTQYF
size: -
D: -
J: TRBJ2-3
V: TRBV21-1

DNA: TGTGCCAGCAGGAGCGACCGGGGAGAGAATCAGCCCCAGCATTTT
CDR3: CASRSDRGENQPQHF
size: -
D: -
J: TRBJ1-5
V: TRBV27

DNA: TGTGCCAGCAGTCTCGGACAGGGTCGGACTAGCGGGAGAGACACCTACGAGCAGTACTTC
CDR3: CASSLGQGRTSGRDTYEQYF
size: -
D: TRBD2
J: TRBJ2-7
V: TRBV14

DNA: TGTGCCTGGAGTGACCAGGGGGAAGACTCCTACGAGCAGTACTTC
CDR3: CAWSDQGEDSYEQYF
size: -
D: TRBD1
J: TRBJ2-7
V: TRBV30

DNA: TGTGCCAGCAGCGGTACCACAGGGGGCTATGGCTACACCTTC
CDR3: CASSGTTGGYGYTF
size: -
D: TRBD1
J: TRBJ1-2
V: TRBV3-1/TRBV3-2

DNA: TGTGCCAGTAGTATTGGGGGGTGGAACGAGCAGTACTTC
CDR3: CASSIGGWNEQYF
size: -
D: -
J: TRBJ2-7
V: TRBV19

DNA: TGCGCCAGCAGCTTAACGACAGGGGGGGATGAAAAACTGTTTTTT
CDR3: CASSLTTGGDEKLFF
size: -
D: TRBD1
J: TRBJ1-4
V: TRBV5-1

DNA: TGTGCCAGCTTTGCCGGGACTAGCGACAATGAGCAGTTCTTC
CDR3: CASFAGTSDNEQFF
size: -
D: TRBD2
J: TRBJ2-1
V: TRBV27

DNA: TGTGCCAGCAGTACTAGCGGGAGCAATGAGCAGTTCTTC
CDR3: CASSTSGSNEQFF
size: -
D: TRBD2
J: TRBJ2-1
V: TRBV6-4

DNA: TGTGCCATCAGGCCGGACAACTCTAACTATGGCTACACCTTC
CDR3: CAIRPDNSNYGYTF
size: -
D: -
J: TRBJ1-2
V: TRBV10-3

DNA: TGTGCCACCCAGGCGATGGCTAGCGGGGGAGAGCAGTACTTC
CDR3: CATQAMASGGEQYF
size: -
D: TRBD2
J: TRBJ2-7
V: TRBV6-5

DNA: TGTGCCAGCAGCTTGGGGGCGGGCTACACCTTC
CDR3: CASSLGAGYTF
size: -
D: -
J: TRBJ1-2
V: TRBV5-4

DNA: TGTGCCAGCACCCCCGGGGGAGCGGGGAACAATGAGCAGTTCTTC
CDR3: CASTPGGAGNNEQFF
size: -
D: TRBD2
J: TRBJ2-1
V: TRBV6-2/TRBV6-3

DNA: TGCGCCAGCAGCCCAGAACTAGCGGGGGGCACCTACAATGAGCAGTTCTTC
CDR3: CASSPELAGGTYNEQFF
size: -
D: TRBD2
J: TRBJ2-1
V: TRBV5-1

DNA: TGTGCCAGTCACACAGGGACAGAAGCTTTCTTT
CDR3: CASHTGTEAFF
size: -
D: -
J: TRBJ1-1
V: TRBV28

DNA: TGTGCCAGCAGCTGGGTAGCGGGAGGGCCTAGTTATGAGCAGTTCTTC
CDR3: CASSWVAGGPSYEQFF
size: once
D: TRBD2
J: TRBJ2-1
V: TRBV13

DNA: TGTGCCAGCACCACAGGGACCGTTTATGGCTACACCTTC
CDR3: CASTTGTVYGYTF
size: -
D: -
J: TRBJ1-2
V: TRBV12-3/TRBV12-4

DNA: TGTGCCAGCAGTTTAACGGGATCGAACACCATATATTTT
CDR3: CASSLTGSNTIYF
size: -
D: -
J: TRBJ1-3
V: TRBV28

DNA: TGTGCCAGCTCACCTCGGGAGTCGAACACCGGGGAGCTGTTTTTT
CDR3: CASSPRESNTGELFF
size: -
D: -
J: TRBJ2-2
V: TRBV18

DNA: TGTGCCAGCAGCCCGAGGAGGCCGGACGGCTACGAGCAGTACTTC
CDR3: CASSPRRPDGYEQYF
size: -
D: -
J: TRBJ2-7
V: TRBV7-9

DNA: TGTGCCAGCGCACCAATCAGGGGGCGTGACACTGAAGCTTTCTTT
CDR3: CASAPIRGRDTEAFF
size: -
D: TRBD1
J: TRBJ1-1
V: TRBV18

DNA: TGTGCCAGCAGCACGTGGGGGACAGGGGGCATCGAGCAGTACTTC
CDR3: CASSTWGTGGIEQYF
size: -
D: TRBD1
J: TRBJ2-7
V: TRBV7-9

DNA: TGTGCCAGCAGCATGAGGGAAAAACTGTTTTTT
CDR3: CASSMREKLFF
size: -
D: -
J: TRBJ1-4
V: TRBV21-1

DNA: TGTGCCAGCTCACCACGGGGGGGACTAGATACCTACGAGCAGTACTTC
CDR3: CASSPRGGLDTYEQYF
size: -
D: TRBD2
J: TRBJ2-7
V: TRBV18

DNA: TGTGCCTGGAGTACCGGGGCAGGGGGAGATCAGCCCCAGCATTTT
CDR3: CAWSTGAGGDQPQHF
size: -
D: TRBD1
J: TRBJ1-5
V: TRBV30

DNA: TGTGCCAGCAGTGAACGGGAAGAGGTGGATACGCAGTATTTT
CDR3: CASSEREEVDTQYF
size: few
D: -
J: TRBJ2-3
V: TRBV25-1

DNA: TGTGCCAGCAGCTCACCGGGACAGGTCCCTGAGCAGTACTTC
CDR3: CASSSPGQVPEQYF
size: -
D: TRBD1
J: TRBJ2-7
V: TRBV28

DNA: TGTGCCAGCAGTGAGACAGGGACCTACGAGCAGTACTTC
CDR3: CASSETGTYEQYF
size: few
D: TRBD1
J: TRBJ2-7
V: TRBV2

DNA: TGTGCCAGCAGCGTCAGGGGTACGCAGTATTTT
CDR3: CASSVRGTQYF
size: -
D: -
J: TRBJ2-3
V: TRBV25-1